These T cell receptor beta chains were read from a single sample in a study of T cell responses to AZD1222 COVID-19 vaccine. Clones were read by immunoSEQ multiplex PCR, and TCRdb kept only the in-frame ones, dropping some. The data contain some 90,000 clones, nearly 90% of them singletons. The material sequenced was peripheral blood, taken on day 0 of AZD1222 vaccination. These receptors were collected from an adult in good health. Both conserved end residues are part of each CDR3. Each record gives: clone size, D gene, V gene, J gene, CDR3 protein, CDR3 DNA. D genes are given only for firm matches. A row's size may be missing; if present it is once, few, many or a size class.

clone size: .; D gene: TRBD2; V gene: TRBV11-2; J gene: TRBJ2-1; CDR3 protein: CASSKPRAGVNEQFF; CDR3 DNA: TGTGCCAGCAGCAAACCTAGGGCGGGGGTCAATGAGCAGTTCTTC
clone size: .; D gene: TRBD1; V gene: TRBV29-1; J gene: TRBJ1-1; CDR3 protein: CSVGQGADRAFF; CDR3 DNA: TGCAGCGTAGGACAGGGGGCTGACAGGGCTTTCTTT
clone size: .; D gene: .; V gene: TRBV5-1; J gene: TRBJ2-7; CDR3 protein: CASSLQGTVHEQYF; CDR3 DNA: TGCGCCAGCAGCTTACAGGGGACTGTCCACGAGCAGTACTTC
clone size: once; D gene: .; V gene: TRBV11-3; J gene: TRBJ2-2; CDR3 protein: CASSLDLSGELFF; CDR3 DNA: TGTGCCAGCAGCTTAGATCTGTCCGGGGAGCTGTTTTTT
clone size: .; D gene: .; V gene: TRBV2; J gene: TRBJ1-5; CDR3 protein: CASKTGTQSHQPQHF; CDR3 DNA: TGTGCCAGCAAAACCGGGACCCAAAGTCATCAGCCCCAGCATTTT
clone size: few; D gene: TRBD1; V gene: TRBV5-1; J gene: TRBJ2-3; CDR3 protein: CASSLGDRGPLSTDTQYF; CDR3 DNA: TGCGCCAGCAGCTTGGGGGACAGGGGGCCCCTTAGCACAGATACGCAGTATTTT
clone size: .; D gene: .; V gene: TRBV27; J gene: TRBJ1-2; CDR3 protein: CASSSATTNYGYTF; CDR3 DNA: TGTGCCAGCAGTTCGGCAACCACTAACTATGGCTACACCTTC
clone size: .; D gene: .; V gene: TRBV4-2; J gene: TRBJ1-5; CDR3 protein: CASSQDGLGSGRYSNQPQHF; CDR3 DNA: TGTGCCAGCAGCCAAGATGGATTGGGGTCGGGGCGGTATAGCAATCAGCCCCAGCATTTT
clone size: .; D gene: .; V gene: TRBV19; J gene: TRBJ1-5; CDR3 protein: CASQGGNQPQHF; CDR3 DNA: TGTGCCAGCCAAGGGGGCAATCAGCCCCAGCATTTT
clone size: .; D gene: TRBD2; V gene: TRBV5-6; J gene: TRBJ2-1; CDR3 protein: CASSPEVLGLADYNEQFF; CDR3 DNA: TGTGCCAGCAGCCCCGAGGTCCTAGGACTAGCGGACTACAATGAGCAGTTCTTC
clone size: .; D gene: .; V gene: TRBV19; J gene: TRBJ2-3; CDR3 protein: CASSRGTPDTDTQYF; CDR3 DNA: TGTGCCAGTAGTCGAGGGACGCCGGACACAGATACGCAGTATTTT
clone size: once; D gene: .; V gene: TRBV2; J gene: TRBJ1-5; CDR3 protein: CASSGDAGALQPQHF; CDR3 DNA: TGTGCCAGCAGCGGGGACGCGGGGGCTTTACAGCCCCAGCATTTT
clone size: .; D gene: TRBD1; V gene: TRBV3-1/TRBV3-2; J gene: TRBJ2-2; CDR3 protein: CASSPRQGTGELFF; CDR3 DNA: TGTGCCAGCAGCCCCAGACAGGGCACCGGGGAGCTGTTTTTT
clone size: .; D gene: .; V gene: TRBV7-3; J gene: TRBJ2-3; CDR3 protein: CASSLRWGAADTQYF; CDR3 DNA: TGTGCCAGCAGCTTACGATGGGGCGCAGCAGATACGCAGTATTTT
clone size: .; D gene: TRBD1; V gene: TRBV12-5; J gene: TRBJ1-5; CDR3 protein: CASGPDRGLYF; CDR3 DNA: TGTGCTAGTGGCCCCGACAGGGGGCTGTATTTT
clone size: .; D gene: .; V gene: TRBV14; J gene: TRBJ1-1; CDR3 protein: CASSRKGGSTEAFF; CDR3 DNA: TGTGCCAGCAGCCGAAAGGGGGGTAGCACTGAAGCTTTCTTT
clone size: .; D gene: TRBD1; V gene: TRBV5-1; J gene: TRBJ1-6; CDR3 protein: CASSPTGRDRGNNSPLHF; CDR3 DNA: TGCGCCAGCAGTCCGACAGGCCGAGACAGGGGGAACAATTCACCCCTCCACTTT
clone size: .; D gene: .; V gene: TRBV5-1; J gene: TRBJ1-2; CDR3 protein: CASSFGSNYGYTF; CDR3 DNA: TGCGCCAGCAGCTTTGGTAGCAACTATGGCTACACCTTC
clone size: .; D gene: .; V gene: TRBV4-3; J gene: TRBJ1-2; CDR3 protein: CASSRYVGDYGYTF; CDR3 DNA: TGCGCCAGCAGCCGTTATGTTGGAGACTATGGCTACACCTTC
clone size: .; D gene: .; V gene: TRBV2; J gene: TRBJ2-2; CDR3 protein: CASSAVRDRGELFF; CDR3 DNA: TGTGCCAGCAGCGCCGTTCGGGACCGCGGGGAGCTGTTTTTT
clone size: .; D gene: .; V gene: TRBV5-1; J gene: TRBJ1-3; CDR3 protein: CASSLESFSGNTIYF; CDR3 DNA: TGCGCCAGCAGCTTGGAAAGCTTCTCTGGAAACACCATATATTTT
clone size: .; D gene: TRBD2; V gene: TRBV2; J gene: TRBJ2-1; CDR3 protein: CASSEMGLAVNEQFF; CDR3 DNA: TGTGCCAGCAGTGAAATGGGACTAGCGGTAAATGAGCAGTTCTTC
clone size: once; D gene: TRBD2; V gene: TRBV5-3; J gene: TRBJ2-5; CDR3 protein: CARSGKPGLRKETQYF; CDR3 DNA: TGTGCCAGAAGCGGTAAACCGGGACTACGAAAAGAGACCCAGTACTTC
clone size: .; D gene: TRBD1; V gene: TRBV6-5; J gene: TRBJ2-7; CDR3 protein: CASNLGQGAYEQYF; CDR3 DNA: TGTGCCAGCAACCTGGGACAGGGGGCGTACGAGCAGTACTTC
clone size: .; D gene: .; V gene: TRBV6-1; J gene: TRBJ2-7; CDR3 protein: CASSDQGWTYEQYF; CDR3 DNA: TGTGCCAGCAGTGACCAGGGGTGGACCTACGAGCAGTACTTC
clone size: .; D gene: .; V gene: TRBV5-4; J gene: TRBJ2-5; CDR3 protein: CASSLVSSRVETQYF; CDR3 DNA: TGTGCCAGCAGCTTGGTGTCTAGCAGGGTAGAGACCCAGTACTTC
clone size: once; D gene: TRBD1; V gene: TRBV7-9; J gene: TRBJ1-3; CDR3 protein: CASSLGQGPGNTIYF; CDR3 DNA: TGTGCCAGCAGCTTAGGACAGGGCCCTGGAAACACCATATATTTT
clone size: .; D gene: .; V gene: TRBV11-3; J gene: TRBJ2-1; CDR3 protein: CASSLDRLYNEQFF; CDR3 DNA: TGTGCCAGCAGCTTAGATCGTCTCTACAATGAGCAGTTCTTC
clone size: .; D gene: .; V gene: TRBV19; J gene: TRBJ1-2; CDR3 protein: CASSSGYGYTF; CDR3 DNA: TGTGCCAGTAGTTCAGGCTATGGCTACACCTTC
clone size: .; D gene: .; V gene: TRBV7-2; J gene: TRBJ2-7; CDR3 protein: CASSSARAGSYEQYF; CDR3 DNA: TGTGCCAGCAGCTCCGCTCGGGCCGGCTCCTACGAGCAGTACTTC
clone size: .; D gene: .; V gene: TRBV3-1/TRBV3-2; J gene: TRBJ2-7; CDR3 protein: CASSPGLSTYEQYF; CDR3 DNA: TGTGCCAGCAGCCCCGGACTTTCTACCTACGAGCAGTACTTC
clone size: .; D gene: .; V gene: TRBV2; J gene: TRBJ2-1; CDR3 protein: CASKKRSGQTSYNEQFF; CDR3 DNA: TGTGCCAGCAAAAAGAGATCAGGTCAGACGTCCTACAATGAGCAGTTCTTC
clone size: .; D gene: .; V gene: TRBV6-4; J gene: TRBJ2-6; CDR3 protein: CASSREQGAGANVLTF; CDR3 DNA: TGTGCCAGCAGTCGCGAACAGGGTGCTGGGGCCAACGTCCTGACTTTC
clone size: .; D gene: TRBD1; V gene: TRBV5-1; J gene: TRBJ1-1; CDR3 protein: CASSRDREYTEAFF; CDR3 DNA: TGCGCCAGCAGCCGCGACAGGGAGTACACTGAAGCTTTCTTT
clone size: .; D gene: .; V gene: TRBV19; J gene: TRBJ2-5; CDR3 protein: CASSIVAEKETQYF; CDR3 DNA: TGTGCCAGTAGTATAGTGGCCGAAAAAGAGACCCAGTACTTC
clone size: .; D gene: .; V gene: TRBV5-1; J gene: TRBJ2-5; CDR3 protein: CASSLTGKGETQYF; CDR3 DNA: TGCGCCAGCAGCTTGACAGGGAAGGGAGAGACCCAGTACTTC
clone size: few; D gene: TRBD1; V gene: TRBV5-1; J gene: TRBJ1-5; CDR3 protein: CASSLGQGSNQPQHF; CDR3 DNA: TGCGCCAGCAGCCTTGGACAGGGAAGCAATCAGCCCCAGCATTTT
clone size: .; D gene: .; V gene: TRBV19; J gene: TRBJ1-5; CDR3 protein: CASSPIDQPQHF; CDR3 DNA: TGTGCCAGTAGCCCGATAGACCAGCCCCAGCATTTT
clone size: few; D gene: .; V gene: TRBV7-9; J gene: TRBJ1-1; CDR3 protein: CASSFLLEGTEAFF; CDR3 DNA: TGTGCCAGCAGCTTCCTCCTCGAGGGTACTGAAGCTTTCTTT
clone size: .; D gene: TRBD1; V gene: TRBV2; J gene: TRBJ1-2; CDR3 protein: CASSHGAGGAYGYTF; CDR3 DNA: TGTGCCAGCAGTCATGGGGCAGGGGGTGCTTATGGCTACACCTTC
clone size: .; D gene: .; V gene: TRBV11-3; J gene: TRBJ1-2; CDR3 protein: CASSLDGGRRDYGYTF; CDR3 DNA: TGTGCCAGCAGCTTAGATGGCGGCAGGAGGGACTATGGCTACACCTTC
clone size: .; D gene: .; V gene: TRBV5-1; J gene: TRBJ1-1; CDR3 protein: CASSLAGGRNTEAFF; CDR3 DNA: TGCGCCAGCAGCTTGGCGGGGGGCCGGAACACTGAAGCTTTCTTT
clone size: .; D gene: .; V gene: TRBV24-1; J gene: TRBJ2-2; CDR3 protein: CATSDGPNTGELFF; CDR3 DNA: TGTGCCACCAGTGATGGCCCGAACACCGGGGAGCTGTTTTTT
clone size: .; D gene: .; V gene: TRBV7-9; J gene: TRBJ1-6; CDR3 protein: CASLGQGPNSPLHF; CDR3 DNA: TGTGCCAGCCTAGGGCAGGGGCCTAATTCACCCCTCCACTTT